These 13 T cell receptor beta chains were sequenced from one sample in a study of vaccination effects on CD4 cells after COVID-19. Only in-frame clones appear in the TCRdb table, and some are missing; sequencing was by immunoSEQ multiplex PCR. The sample gives about 24,000 clones, 76% of which show up once; about a tenth is in the top ten. Antigen-specific CD4+ T cells were first expanded with viral peptide pools by the ViraFEST assay and only then sequenced. Following 10 days of culture, CD4+ T cells were isolated. Negative nucleocapsid antibody tests before and after vaccination confirmed no previous SARS-CoV-2 infection. The antigens for these receptors are not known. The sequenced sample was CD4+ T cells from PBMCs cultured with HCoV-NL63 spike peptides, obtained before COVID-19 vaccination. These receptors came from a human donor who received a COVID-19 vaccine.

This clone showed up just once. The rearrangement links TRBV20-1 to TRBJ1-2, with D unclear. Germline V lookup: CDR1 DFQATT, CDR2 SNEGSKA (reference sequence). There are 11 residues in the CDR3. V lost 3 bases and J 5 bases, leaving 7 bases between the germline ends. The CDR3 coding sequence is TGCAGTGCTAGTGAAGGGTATGGCTACACCTTC. This gives the protein CSASEGYGYTF.

V gene TRBV27 combines with J gene TRBJ2-1; D gene ambiguous. Germline lookup yields CDR1 MNHEY and CDR2 SMNVEV (reference sequence). The CDR3 has 14 residues. Trimming cost V 7 bases and J 1 base, with 11 bases left between them. CDR3 protein: CASKGYLSYNEQFF. CDR3 sequence (DNA): TGTGCCAGCAAGGGATACCTATCCTACAATGAGCAGTTCTTC.

This clone turned up a few times. The chain employs TRBV11-3 and TRBJ2-6; perhaps D is TRBD1 or TRBD2 (7 bases each). The CDR3 loop spans 18 amino acids. The germline V gene has CDR1 SGHNT and CDR2 YENEEA. V was shortened by 0 bases and J by 2 bases, with 14 bases between the two germline ends. The CDR3 DNA reads as TGTGCCAGCAGCTTAGACCAGGGGGGGTCTGCTGGGGCCAACGTCCTGACTTTC. Amino acids: CASSLDQGGSAGANVLTF.

The chain couples TRBV6-6 to TRBJ1-6; D unresolved. From germline, CDR1 is MNHNY and CDR2 SVGAGI (reference sequence). The CDR3 is made up of 13 amino acids. Trimming took off 5 bases at V and 8 bases at J, with 10 bases between the two ends. Here the CDR3 DNA reads TGTGCCAGCAGTAGAGTTAGGGATTCACCCCTCCACTTT. Encoded protein: CASSRVRDSPLHF.

The V gene is TRBV5-6, the J gene TRBJ2-1; D call uncertain. V shed 1 base and J shed 4 bases, with 6 bases lying between them. The CDR3 runs 13 residues. The germline gives CDR1 SGHDT, CDR2 YYEEEE. Here the CDR3 reads CASSLNRYNEQFF. The CDR3 nucleotides read TGTGCCAGCAGCTTGAACAGATACAATGAGCAGTTCTTC.

This chain uses TRBV19 with TRBJ1-1, with 10 bases that match TRBD1. This CDR3 has 13 residues. Germline V lookup: CDR1 LNHDA, CDR2 SQIVND (reference sequence). V gave up 4 bases and J gave up 6 bases; unmatched junction bases: 2. The CDR3 sequence: CASSRQGAAEAFF. As DNA, the CDR3 is TGTGCCAGTAGTAGACAGGGGGCAGCTGAAGCTTTCTTT.

The chain joins TRBV5-1 to TRBJ2-2, with unresolved D. The length of the CDR3 is 13 residues. Germline V lookup: CDR1 SGHRS, CDR2 YFSETQ. Trimming removed 9 bases from V and 8 bases from J, with 17 bases in between. Here the CDR3 reads CATASDDGGELFF. The CDR3 DNA reads as TGCGCCACCGCGAGCGATGATGGGGGGGAGCTGTTTTTT.

The chain combines TRBV6-1 with TRBJ2-2, with 7 positions matching TRBD2. The CDR3 contains 14 residues. V lost 2 bases and J lost 3; bases outside the gene matches: 0. The germline CDR1 and CDR2 sequences are MNHNS and SASEGT. CDR3 in DNA: TGTGCCAGCAGTGAACTAGCGGACACCGGGGAGCTGTTTTTT. Its protein product is CASSELADTGELFF.

The V call is TRBV5-6, the J call TRBJ1-3; D call uncertain. The germline gives CDR1 SGHDT, CDR2 YYEEEE. The CDR3 is made up of 14 amino acids. Between the trimmed V and J ends, which lost 0 bases and 2 bases, there was a span of 6 bases. The CDR3 is CASSLGRTGNTIYF. CDR3 in DNA: TGTGCCAGCAGCTTGGGACGGACTGGAAACACCATATATTTT.

The chain carries TRBV5-1 and TRBJ2-1; 12 bases agree with TRBD2. CDR1 SGHRS and CDR2 YFSETQ come from the germline V gene. The CDR3 is made up of 18 amino acids. Trimming removed 0 bases from V and 5 bases from J; junction bases left unmatched: 9. The CDR3 is CASSLGGSTSGRDNEQFF. The CDR3 nucleotides read TGCGCCAGCAGCTTGGGCGGGTCGACTAGCGGGAGAGACAATGAGCAGTTCTTC.

This sequence joins TRBV2 and TRBJ1-5; 8 bases map to TRBD1. The CDR3 is made up of 16 amino acids. Germline CDR1 and CDR2: SNHLY and FYNNEI. V lost 6 bases and J lost 4; bases outside the gene matches: 11. CDR3 DNA: TGTGCCAGCAGACGAGGACAGGGTCTGGCGAATCAGCCCCAGCATTTT. This encodes CASRRGQGLANQPQHF.

J is TRBJ2-7 and V is TRBV4-2, with 11 bases that match TRBD2. CDR3 size: 16 residues. V shed 0 bases and J 5 bases; nucleotides not matched to a gene: 6. Germline-derived CDR1 and CDR2 are LGHNA and YNFKEQ. CDR3 in amino acids: CASSQDPTSGVNEQYF. The DNA of the CDR3 is TGTGCCAGCAGCCAAGATCCGACTAGCGGGGTAAACGAGCAGTACTTC.

This clone has just a few counts. The rearrangement joins TRBV25-1 to TRBJ2-1, with 9 bases that match TRBD2. V was clipped by 10 bases and J by 8 bases; unmatched bases: 12. CDR1 is MGHDK, CDR2 SYGVNS, per germline. The CDR3 runs 14 residues. This CDR3 reads CATLAGLALDEQFF. As DNA, the CDR3 is TGTGCCACGTTAGCCGGACTAGCGTTGGATGAGCAGTTCTTC.